Presented here are 15 T cell receptor beta chains from one specimen sequenced in a study of CD8 T cells in ankylosing spondylitis. TCRdb re-derived calls from the 5' RACE reads in MiXCR, one entry per CDR3 protein. The sample contains roughly 220,000 distinct CDR3 sequences, about 10% of which appear only once. The sequencing sample was made of blood, either unsorted or a sorted T cell fraction (not recorded which). Receptors originate from a male donor with ankylosing spondylitis or in good health (not recorded which).

Many counts were recorded for this clonotype. The rearrangement joins TRBV5-1 to TRBJ2-7; 7 bases are a match to TRBD1. The CDR3 has 15 amino acids. Looked up from germline, CDR1 is SGHRS and CDR2 is YFSETQ. J lost 2 bases, V lost 0 bases, and 5 bases had no gene match. CDR3 sequence (DNA): TGCGCCAGCAGCTTGGCTGGGACAGCTACCTACGAGCAGTACTTC. Protein: CASSLAGTATYEQYF.

In regard to this clonotype: This may arise from a read error, as a much more abundant clone is one base away. The chain couples TRBV12-3 or TRBV12-4 to TRBJ2-7; TRBD2 aligns across 8 bases. CDR3 length: 14 amino acids. V dropped 6 bases and J dropped 4; count of bases not matched to a gene: 8. The CDR3 DNA reads as TGTGCCAGCAGACCGGGACTAGTCTTGTACGAGCAGTACTTC. Protein product: CASRPGLVLYEQYF.

This clonotype has a count of ten or more. CDR3 nucleotides: TGTGCCAGCAGCTTGGACGTGGCCGGGCTCTATAACTATGGCTACACCTTC. Translating it yields CASSLDVAGLYNYGYTF. The genes are TRBV11-2 and TRBJ1-2, with D hard to call. Germline CDR1 is SGHAT and CDR2 is FQNNGV. The CDR3 is 17 residues long. V was pared by 3 bases and J by 1 base, with 18 bases between.

This sequence joins TRBV25-1 and TRBJ2-3, with TRBD1 identical over 9 bases. The CDR3 extends over 14 amino acids. CDR1 is MGHDK, CDR2 SYGVNS, per germline. After removal of 3 bases from V and 10 bases from J, the junction contained 8 bases not matched to a gene. The CDR3 loop reads CASSELGQGDPQYF. In DNA form, the CDR3 reads TGTGCCAGCAGTGAGCTGGGACAGGGCGATCCGCAGTATTTT.

The CDR3 DNA is TGTGCCAGCTCACCCCGGACGGGGACTGGGGCCAACGTCCTGACTTTC. This sequence encodes CASSPRTGTGANVLTF. The chain has TRBV18 and TRBJ2-6, with a weak D call TRBD2 (5 bases). V lost 3 bases, J lost 2 bases, and 11 bases lay in between. Germline V CDR1 and CDR2: KGHSH, LQKENI. CDR3 length equals 16 residues.

In DNA form, the CDR3 reads TGCGCCAGCCGCGCCACGGGGGATCGGGGCGGGGAGCTGTTTTTT. It specifies CASRATGDRGGELFF. This chain connects TRBV5-1 to TRBJ2-2; TRBD2 might be the D (6 bases). The CDR3 consists of 15 residues. Germline-derived CDR1 and CDR2 are SGHRS and YFSETQ. Trimming cost V 7 bases and J 7 bases, with 20 bases left between them. Together with reference TRBV5-1 and TRBJ2-2, the CDR3 gives the full variable domain: KAGVTQTPRYLIKTRGQQVTLSCSPISGHRSVSWYQQTPGQGLQFLFEYFSETQRNKGNFPGRFSGRQFSNSRSEMNVSTLELGDSALYLCASRATGDRGGELFFGEGSRLTVL.

This clonotype was recorded many times. V gene TRBV20-1 combines with J gene TRBJ1-2; TRBD1 matches 8 bases. Germline trimming cut 0 bases from V and 8 bases from J; bases unmatched to any gene: 5. The V gene's germline CDR1 is DFQATT and CDR2 SNEGSKA (reference sequence). The CDR3 spans 13 residues. The CDR3 sequence is CSARDLRGLGYTF. The CDR3 nucleotides are TGCAGTGCTAGAGACCTCAGGGGGCTGGGCTACACCTTC.

This clonotype was counted many times. The chain recombines TRBV5-5 with TRBJ2-3, with unresolved D. Deletions cut 2 bases from V and 3 bases from J, with 16 bases between. Germline CDR1 reads SGHKS; CDR2 reads YYEKEE (reference sequence). This CDR3 comprises 16 residues. CDR3 protein: CASSLGSLMGTDTQYF. The DNA of the CDR3 is TGTGCCAGCAGCTTAGGATCGCTCATGGGGACAGATACGCAGTATTTT.

This clonotype was seen repeatedly, ten times or more. V gene TRBV5-1 combines with J gene TRBJ2-7; TRBD1 matches at 12 bases. Germline assignment: CDR1 SGHRS and CDR2 YFSETQ. The CDR3 has 15 residues. Germline trimming cut 3 bases from V and 5 bases from J; bases unmatched to any gene: 6. The CDR3 DNA is TGCGCCAGCAGCTGGGCCGGGACAGGGGGCGACGAGCAGTACTTC. This translates into CASSWAGTGGDEQYF.

This chain links TRBV3-1 with TRBJ2-5, with 8 bases lining up with TRBD2. The J segment lost 5 bases and the V segment lost 6 bases, leaving 5 bases of the junction unmatched. This CDR3 spans 13 amino acids. Germline lookup yields CDR1 LGHDT and CDR2 YNNKEL (reference sequence). The CDR3 protein is CASRQRGWETQYF. As DNA, the CDR3 is TGTGCCAGCAGACAGCGGGGGTGGGAGACCCAGTACTTC.

V usage is TRBV5-4 and J usage is TRBJ2-2; D unresolved. Trimming took off 0 bases at V and 2 bases at J, with 8 bases between the two ends. The CDR3 totals 15 residues. CDR1 SGHNT and CDR2 YYREEE come from the germline V gene (reference sequence). CDR3: CASSLDIGNTGELFF. DNA for the CDR3: TGTGCCAGCAGCTTGGACATTGGAAACACCGGGGAGCTGTTTTTT.

This rearrangement joins TRBV10-3 to TRBJ2-7, with D possibly TRBD1 on 8 matching bases. CDR3 length: 14 amino acids. With 3 bases removed from V and 8 bases from J, the gap between germline ends came to 17 bases. Germline V gene lookup returns CDR1 ENHRY and CDR2 SYGVKD. As DNA, the CDR3 is TGTGCCATCAGTGACAACAGGGGGAGGGAGAAGCAGTACTTC. This codes for CAISDNRGREKQYF.

The chain is built from TRBV6-5 and TRBJ2-1; 11 nucleotides agree with TRBD1. Germline values: CDR1 MNHEY, CDR2 SVGAGI. The V segment lost 4 bases and the J segment 6 bases; nucleotides outside the gene matches: 5. The CDR3 is made up of 15 amino acids. CDR3: CASSSGQGARNEQFF. CDR3 nucleotide sequence: TGTGCCAGCAGTTCCGGACAGGGGGCGCGCAATGAGCAGTTCTTC.

A few counts support this clonotype. This rearrangement joins TRBV6-6 to TRBJ2-3, with D unclear. The CDR3 is 12 residues long. In germline, CDR1 is MNHNY, CDR2 SVGAGI (reference sequence). The V and J ends lost 7 bases and 4 bases respectively, with 9 bases between them. The CDR3 loop reads CASTPHSDTQYF. DNA of the CDR3: TGTGCCAGCACCCCGCACTCAGATACGCAGTATTTT.

This clonotype was recorded many times. The chain employs TRBV7-6 and TRBJ1-2, with 7 bases identical to TRBD1. The germline CDR1 and CDR2 sequences are SGHVS and FNYEAQ. The CDR3 covers 12 residues. The trim removed 3 bases at V and 8 bases at J, leaving 3 bases unmatched. DNA of the CDR3: TGTGCCAGCAGCTTTTTGGGACAGGGCTACACCTTC. Translating gives CASSFLGQGYTF.